Shown below are 6 T cell receptor beta chains from a single sample sequenced in a study of T-cell reconstitution after alpha-beta-depleted transplantation in children. A library of TCRbeta sequences, prepared with unique molecular identifiers, was generated. TCRdb reprocessed the PCR reads via MiXCR and lists one record per CDR3 protein. The sample records fewer than 1 million distinct CDR3 sequences, less than 20% being singletons. The sample in question was PBMCs, mostly from graft donor cells, obtained 360 days after TCRalphabeta/CD19-depleted stem cell transplant. Source of these receptors: a male patient younger than 18 who had a stem cell transplant for acute lymphoblastic leukemia, so the T cells may come from the graft donor.

This clonotype occurred a few times. This rearrangement joins TRBV9 to TRBJ2-3, with 12 bases lining up with TRBD2. CDR1 and CDR2 (germline): SGDLS, YYNGEE. V shed 3 bases and J 2 bases; nucleotides not matched to a gene: 7. This CDR3 region has 17 residues. CDR3 in DNA: TGTGCCAGCAGCGGCCGACTAGCGGGAGACATCACAGATACGCAGTATTTT. Amino acid sequence: CASSGRLAGDITDTQYF. The entire variable domain, with the rest obtained from reference TRBV9 and TRBJ2-3, is as follows: DSGVTQTPKHLITATGQRVTLRCSPRSGDLSVYWYQQSLDQGLQFLIQYYNGEERAKGNILERFSAQQFPDLHSELNLSSLELGDSALYFCASSGRLAGDITDTQYFGPGTRLTVL.

The chain recombines TRBV7-9 with TRBJ1-5; D is unresolved. This CDR3 is built from 15 residues. V was shortened by 0 bases and J by 4 bases, with 10 bases between the two germline ends. The germline gives CDR1 SEHNR, CDR2 FQNEAQ (reference sequence). Written as DNA, the CDR3 is TGTGCCAGCAGCTTAGCGCGGACGGCTAATCAGCCCCAGCATTTT. Protein: CASSLARTANQPQHF.

This clonotype was counted between two and nine times. This chain uses TRBV25-1 with TRBJ2-3; D possibly corresponds to TRBD2 (6 bases). The CDR3 contains 15 residues. Germline values: CDR1 MGHDK, CDR2 SYGVNS. V lost 2 bases and J 2 bases, leaving 11 bases between the germline ends. CDR3 loop: CASSEGGDPTDTQYF. The CDR3 DNA reads TGTGCCAGCAGTGAAGGAGGGGACCCCACAGATACGCAGTATTTT.

The rearrangement joins TRBV12-3 or TRBV12-4 to TRBJ1-6; unclear D gene. Trimming took 1 base from V and 5 from J, leaving 6 bases between them. CDR3 size: 14 residues. The CDR3 protein is CASSLGSNNSPLHF. The CDR3 DNA is TGTGCCAGCAGTTTAGGCAGCAATAATTCACCCCTCCACTTT.

The rearrangement links TRBV4-2 to TRBJ2-3; 15 positions match TRBD2. The CDR3 length is 19 residues. In germline, CDR1 is LGHNA, CDR2 YNFKEQ. The V gene end was trimmed by 3 bases and the J gene end by 1 base; junction bases not matched to a gene: 8. The CDR3 coding sequence is TGTGCCAGCAGCCACTCTGGACTAGCGGGAGGGCCGGGCACAGATACGCAGTATTTT. It yields the protein CASSHSGLAGGPGTDTQYF.

This clonotype came up many times. The J gene is TRBJ1-5, the V gene TRBV4-2, with 7 nucleotides matching TRBD1. After removal of 5 bases from V and 4 bases from J, the junction contained 5 bases not matched to a gene. Germline V gene data show CDR1 as LGHNA and CDR2 as YNFKEQ. The length of the CDR3 is 14 residues. The chain's CDR3 is CASSLTGDNQPQHF. As DNA, the CDR3 is TGTGCCAGCAGCTTAACAGGGGATAATCAGCCCCAGCATTTT.